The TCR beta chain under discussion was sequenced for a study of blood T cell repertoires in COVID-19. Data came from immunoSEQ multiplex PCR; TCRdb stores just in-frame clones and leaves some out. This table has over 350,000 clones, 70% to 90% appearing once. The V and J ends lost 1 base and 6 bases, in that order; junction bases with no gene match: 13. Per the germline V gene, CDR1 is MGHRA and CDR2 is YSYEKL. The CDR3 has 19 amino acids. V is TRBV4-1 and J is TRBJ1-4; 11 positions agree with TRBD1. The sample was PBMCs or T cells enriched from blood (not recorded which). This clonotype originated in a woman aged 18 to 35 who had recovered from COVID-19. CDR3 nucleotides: TGCGCCAGCAGCCAAGCCCCGCCCGGGACAGGGGGTGTGGATGAAAAACTGTTTTTT. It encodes CASSQAPPGTGGVDEKLFF.